This T cell receptor beta chain derives from a study of T cells in Graves' hyperthyroidism and ophthalmopathy. This clonotype came up a few times. The V end was cut by 2 bases, the J end by 2 bases, with 9 bases between. The CDR3 runs to 14 residues. Germline loops: CDR1 MNHEY, CDR2 SMNVEV (reference sequence). The CDR3 regions of TCR beta were amplified from RNA transcripts. HTBI primers were used for first-round RT-PCR of the TCR CDR3. TCRdb re-derived calls from the multiplex PCR reads in MiXCR, one entry per CDR3 protein. Here the sample spans some 270,000 distinct CDR3 sequences, 10% to 15% being singletons.

The clonotype comes from a woman aged 30 to 39 with Graves' hyperthyroidism that later progressed to Graves' ophthalmopathy. V usage is TRBV27 and J usage is TRBJ2-5; maybe TRBD2 (6 bases). The specimen was blood. Here the CDR3 reads CASSLRDSQETQYF. Here the CDR3 DNA reads TGTGCCAGCAGTTTACGGGACTCTCAAGAGACCCAGTACTTC.